Each of the 25 T cell receptor beta chains below was sequenced from the same sample in a study of T cell responses to AZD1222 COVID-19 vaccine. Clones were sequenced by immunoSEQ multiplex PCR, and TCRdb holds only the in-frame ones, with some missing. The sample carries 100,000 to 150,000 clones, approximately 93% recorded once. Sample: peripheral blood, taken on day 0 of AZD1222 vaccination. These receptor sequences come from an adult in good health.

This chain connects TRBV11-2 to TRBJ2-3; 7 bases fit TRBD2. CDR1 is SGHAT, CDR2 FQNNGV, per germline. The CDR3 runs 15 residues. V lost 4 bases to trimming and J lost 1 base; unmatched junction nucleotides: 5. The CDR3 sequence is CASSYGLDGTDTQYF. DNA for the CDR3: TGTGCCAGCAGCTACGGACTAGACGGCACAGATACGCAGTATTTT.

This clone was counted once. This rearrangement joins TRBV4-1 to TRBJ2-3; 8 positions match TRBD1. CDR1 is MGHRA and CDR2 is YSYEKL in the germline V gene. This CDR3 contains 15 residues. Unmatched junction bases numbered 6, after V lost 3 bases and J lost 4 bases. The CDR3 here is CASSHLDRDADTQYF. As DNA, the CDR3 is TGCGCCAGCAGCCACTTGGACAGGGACGCAGATACGCAGTATTTT.

The V call is TRBV7-3, the J call TRBJ2-3, with TRBD2 matching over 11 bases. CDR3 length: 16 residues. Germline values: CDR1 SGHTA, CDR2 FQGTGA. V trimming: 1 base; J trimming: 5 bases; junction bases outside the gene matches: 5. The CDR3 DNA reads as TGTGCCAGCAGCTTAAACCCGGGACTAGCGGTAGATACGCAGTATTTT. Encoded protein: CASSLNPGLAVDTQYF. Looking up the rest from reference TRBV7-3 and TRBJ2-3 gives the full variable domain: GAGVSQTPSNKVTEKGKYVELRCDPISGHTALYWYRQSLGQGPEFLIYFQGTGAADDSGLPNDRFFAVRPEGSVSTLKIQRTERGDSAVYLCASSLNPGLAVDTQYFGPGTRLTVL.

V gene TRBV5-4 combines with J gene TRBJ2-3, with D unclear. Germline V gene lookup returns CDR1 SGHNT and CDR2 YYREEE (reference sequence). With 7 bases removed from V and 7 bases from J, the gap between germline ends came to 7 bases. The CDR3 sequence is 10 residues long. For the CDR3, the DNA is TGTGCCAGCGGTAAAAATACGCAGTATTTT. Translating gives CASGKNTQYF. The variable domain in full, completed from reference TRBV5-4 and TRBJ2-3, reads ETGVTQSPTHLIKTRGQQVTLRCSSQSGHNTVSWYQQALGQGPQFIFQYYREEENGRGNFPPRFSGLQFPNYSSELNVNALELDDSALYLCASGKNTQYFGPGTRLTVL.

The J gene is TRBJ2-1, the V gene TRBV12-3 or TRBV12-4; possibly TRBD1 for D (5 bases). The CDR3 covers 13 residues. V dropped 2 bases and J dropped 7 bases, with 9 bases sitting between them. CDR3 coding DNA: TGTGCCAGCAGTTTAAACAGGTGGAATGAGCAGTTCTTC. It is translated as CASSLNRWNEQFF.

This chain links TRBV10-3 with TRBJ1-3; 9 positions agree with TRBD1. The CDR3 loop spans 15 amino acids. Germline assignment: CDR1 ENHRY and CDR2 SYGVKD. With V trimmed by 3 bases and J by 4 bases, 4 bases remained unmatched. In DNA, the CDR3 is TGTGCCATCAGTGATCCCGGGACAGGGGGAAACACCATATATTTT. Amino acid sequence: CAISDPGTGGNTIYF.

The chain employs TRBV7-9 and TRBJ1-1; D unresolved. Germline CDR1 SEHNR, CDR2 FQNEAQ (reference sequence). This CDR3 has 13 residues. The V end lost 5 bases, the J end lost 5 bases, and 12 bases lay between the germline ends. This CDR3 reads CASSPPLVTEAFF. In DNA, the CDR3 is TGTGCCAGCAGCCCGCCCCTAGTTACTGAAGCTTTCTTT.

The chain uses TRBV5-5 and TRBJ1-1; weak D call: TRBD1 (6 bases). CDR3 length: 17 amino acids. V dropped 4 bases and J dropped 0 bases, with 19 bases sitting between them. In germline, CDR1 is SGHKS, CDR2 YYEKEE (reference sequence). Written as DNA, the CDR3 is TGTGCCAGCAGCCTGGCGCTCCAGGGGTCGTTGAACACTGAAGCTTTCTTT. Translation gives CASSLALQGSLNTEAFF.

The CDR3, as DNA: TGTGCCAGTAGTATAGGGGCCTGGGGAAATGGCTACACCTTC. Amino acid sequence: CASSIGAWGNGYTF. The genes are TRBV19 and TRBJ1-2; D uncertain. Germline CDR1 reads LNHDA; CDR2 reads SQIVND (reference sequence). This CDR3 spans 14 amino acids. The germline V and J ends were trimmed by 1 base and 6 bases, with 12 bases remaining between them. The variable domain in full, with the rest retrieved from reference TRBV19 and TRBJ1-2, is DGGITQSPKYLFRKEGQNVTLSCEQNLNHDAMYWYRQDPGQGLRLIYYSQIVNDFQKGDIAEGYSVSREKKESFPLTVTSAQKNPTAFYLCASSIGAWGNGYTFGSGTRLTVV.

The V and J genes are TRBV5-4 and TRBJ1-2; D may be TRBD1 (6 bases). Germline V gene lookup returns CDR1 SGHNT and CDR2 YYREEE (reference sequence). V was clipped by 0 bases and J by 7 bases, with 13 bases between them. The CDR3 loop spans 14 amino acids. This chain's CDR3 is CASSLDRVLSGYTF. DNA for the CDR3: TGTGCCAGCAGCTTGGACAGGGTTCTGAGTGGCTACACCTTC.

The rearrangement links TRBV27 to TRBJ1-5; D might be TRBD1 (6 bases). This CDR3 is built from 15 residues. Germline assignment: CDR1 MNHEY and CDR2 SMNVEV (reference sequence). The V gene lost 6 bases and the J gene lost 2 bases, with 14 bases spanning the gap. The CDR3 here is CASRVSPGGNQPQHF. The CDR3, as DNA: TGTGCCAGCAGGGTATCGCCAGGGGGCAATCAGCCCCAGCATTTT.

The chain recombines TRBV5-1 with TRBJ1-1, with TRBD1 matching 9 bases. After removal of 4 bases from V and 5 bases from J, the junction contained 6 bases not matched to a gene. Germline V gene sequence: CDR1 SGHRS, CDR2 YFSETQ. The CDR3 runs 14 residues. This CDR3 is CASSIGQGKTEAFF. The CDR3 DNA follows: TGCGCCAGCAGCATAGGACAGGGGAAGACTGAAGCTTTCTTT.

CDR3 protein: CASRPDRFNYGYTF. CDR3 in DNA: TGTGCCAGCAGGCCTGACAGATTTAACTATGGCTACACCTTC. The rearrangement uses TRBV6-5 and TRBJ1-2, with D tentatively TRBD1 (5 bases). With 6 bases removed from V and 1 base from J, the gap between germline ends came to 12 bases. The CDR3 is 14 amino acids. CDR1 and CDR2 (germline): MNHEY, SVGAGI.

J is TRBJ1-5 and V is TRBV2, with unresolved D. Trimming cost V 1 base and J 6 bases, with 16 bases left between them. Germline CDR1 and CDR2: SNHLY and FYNNEI. The CDR3 is 16 amino acids. The CDR3 loop is CASSEGGKFRSQPQHF. The CDR3 DNA reads TGTGCCAGCAGTGAAGGTGGGAAATTTCGGAGTCAGCCCCAGCATTTT.

The chain is built from TRBV6-2 or TRBV6-3 and TRBJ2-6; 9 positions agree with TRBD1. The CDR3 totals 19 residues. V was pared by 7 bases and J by 2 bases, with 15 bases of the junction left unmatched. CDR1 and CDR2 (germline): MNHEY, SVGEGT. The CDR3 protein is CASTPLGNRGRTGANVLTF. The CDR3 DNA sequence: TGTGCCAGCACCCCGTTGGGGAACAGGGGGCGTACTGGGGCCAACGTCCTGACTTTC.

V gene TRBV19 combines with J gene TRBJ2-1, with D tentatively TRBD1 (5 bases). CDR1 is LNHDA, CDR2 SQIVND, per germline (reference sequence). The V end lost 2 bases, the J end lost 2 bases, and 10 bases lay between the germline ends. The CDR3 is 15 amino acids. The chain's CDR3 is CASSISGSTYNEQFF. The CDR3 bases are TGTGCCAGTAGTATATCAGGGTCTACCTACAATGAGCAGTTCTTC.

This clone was seen only a few times. The J gene is TRBJ2-2, the V gene TRBV25-1, with D possibly TRBD1 on 5 matching bases. The V end lost 1 base, the J end lost 5 bases, and 14 bases lay between the germline ends. This CDR3 region has 16 residues. Germline V gene lookup returns CDR1 MGHDK and CDR2 SYGVNS. CDR3 protein: CASSEWSAGPTGELFF. In nucleotides, the CDR3 is TGTGCCAGCAGTGAATGGTCCGCAGGGCCAACCGGGGAGCTGTTTTTT.

This chain joins TRBV9 and TRBJ1-6, with D tentatively TRBD1 (5 bases). V lost 4 bases and J 9 bases, leaving 14 bases between the germline ends. The germline gives CDR1 SGDLS, CDR2 YYNGEE. This CDR3 is 14 amino acids long. The CDR3 DNA reads as TGTGCCAGCAGCCGGGACCGCGGGGGTTCACCCCTCCACTTT. Translating gives CASSRDRGGSPLHF.

The rearrangement uses TRBV30 and TRBJ2-3; either TRBD1 or TRBD2 may supply D (5 bases each). This CDR3 is built from 15 residues. From germline, CDR1 is GTSNPN and CDR2 SVGIG (reference sequence). V lost 3 bases and J lost 1, with 14 bases in between. The CDR3 DNA sequence: TGTGCCTGGAGCGTTCCGGGGCTACGCACAGATACGCAGTATTTT. Encoded protein: CAWSVPGLRTDTQYF. Filled out from reference TRBV30 and TRBJ2-3, the complete variable domain reads SQTIHQWPATLVQPVGSPLSLECTVEGTSNPNLYWYRQAAGRGLQLLFYSVGIGQISSEVPQNLSASRPQDRQFILSSKKLLLSDSGFYLCAWSVPGLRTDTQYFGPGTRLTVL.

CDR3 nucleotide sequence: TGTGCCAGCAGTTACGACAGGGTTGTCTACGAGCAGTACTTC. This translates into CASSYDRVVYEQYF. J is TRBJ2-7 and V is TRBV6-2 or TRBV6-3; 7 bases fit TRBD1. CDR1 and CDR2 (germline): MNHEY, SVGEGT. V shed 2 bases, J shed 3 bases, and the junction held 4 bases outside the gene matches. The CDR3 consists of 14 residues.

CDR3: CASRTGGNEKLFF. CDR3 DNA: TGTGCCAGCAGAACAGGGGGAAATGAAAAACTGTTTTTT. This chain connects TRBV27 to TRBJ1-4; 8 bases fit TRBD1. The CDR3 has 13 residues. Germline V CDR1 and CDR2: MNHEY, SMNVEV (reference sequence). V lost 6 bases, J lost 5 bases, and 2 bases stayed unmatched.

The chain employs TRBV6-1 and TRBJ1-2; 9 bases align to TRBD1. Trimming cost V 2 bases and J 6 bases; bases outside gene matches: 7. The CDR3 is made up of 15 amino acids. CDR1 MNHNS and CDR2 SASEGT come from the germline V gene. CDR3 in amino acids: CASSETRTGVNGYTF. The CDR3 bases are TGTGCCAGCAGTGAAACGCGGACAGGGGTGAATGGCTACACCTTC.

The chain is built from TRBV30 and TRBJ1-3; D remains ambiguous. V was pared by 3 bases and J by 0 bases, with 15 bases between. Germline CDR1 is GTSNPN and CDR2 is SVGIG (reference sequence). This CDR3 spans 16 amino acids. The CDR3 protein is CAWSARGQHSGNTIYF. The CDR3 DNA follows: TGTGCCTGGAGCGCACGAGGGCAGCACTCTGGAAACACCATATATTTT.

The chain couples TRBV2 to TRBJ1-6; unclear D gene. V lost 7 bases and J 7 bases, leaving 8 bases between the germline ends. Per germline, CDR1 SNHLY and CDR2 FYNNEI. This CDR3 region has 12 residues. The CDR3 is CASNLGNSPLHF. The DNA for the CDR3 is TGTGCCAGCAATTTGGGAAATTCACCCCTCCACTTT.

This rearrangement joins TRBV28 to TRBJ1-1; no clear D gene. In germline, CDR1 is MDHEN, CDR2 SYDVKM. The CDR3 covers 13 residues. V gave up 8 bases and J gave up 8 bases, with 18 bases separating them. Here the CDR3 reads CASSETYRREAFF. DNA for the CDR3: TGTGCCAGCTCGGAGACCTATCGGAGAGAAGCTTTCTTT.